The 23 T cell receptor beta chains presented below share a single source sample, sequenced in a study of CD8 T cells in Susac syndrome. It was with random hexamers that roughly 0.45 to 1 ug RNA was reverse transcribed. One entry per CDR3 protein results from TCRdb running MiXCR on the immunoSEQ multiplex PCR reads. The sample yields around 140,000 distinct CDR3 sequences, around 94% seen once. Sequenced input: CD4+ T cells from PBMCs. These receptors were obtained from a human donor in good health.

The J gene is TRBJ2-3, the V gene TRBV3-1; D remains unclear. This CDR3 comprises 14 residues. From germline, CDR1 is LGHDT and CDR2 YNNKEL (reference sequence). Trimming cost V 0 bases and J 4 bases, with 8 bases left between them. The CDR3 here is CASSQDGGADTQYF. The CDR3 coding sequence is TGTGCCAGCAGCCAAGATGGTGGAGCAGATACGCAGTATTTT.

J is TRBJ1-1 and V is TRBV18; D possibly corresponds to TRBD1 (5 bases). V dropped 1 base and J dropped 5 bases, with 11 bases sitting between them. This CDR3 is built from 14 residues. Looked up from germline, CDR1 is KGHSH and CDR2 is LQKENI. The CDR3 here is CASSPLDSETEAFF. CDR3 coding DNA: TGTGCCAGCTCACCACTCGACAGTGAGACTGAAGCTTTCTTT.

This clonotype was counted a single time. The rearrangement links TRBV20-1 to TRBJ2-3; 8 positions agree with TRBD2. Germline V lookup: CDR1 DFQATT, CDR2 SNEGSKA (reference sequence). The V segment lost 2 bases and the J segment 10 bases; nucleotides outside the gene matches: 5. This CDR3 spans 12 amino acids. This chain's CDR3 is CSARQTSAAQYF. The DNA for the CDR3 is TGCAGTGCTAGACAGACTAGCGCCGCGCAGTATTTT.

CDR3 nucleotide sequence: TGTGCCAGCACCCGAGACGACAGGGGGCGGGGGAGAGATACGCAGTATTTT. Its translation is CASTRDDRGRGRDTQYF. This rearrangement joins TRBV7-2 to TRBJ2-3; the match to TRBD1 covers 10 bases. In germline, CDR1 is SGHTA, CDR2 FQGNSA. After removal of 7 bases from V and 5 bases from J, the junction contained 15 bases not matched to a gene. The CDR3 consists of 17 residues.

The CDR3 DNA reads TGTGCCAGCAAGCTACAGGGAGGGGTGGCTAATGAAAAACTGTTTTTT. It encodes CASKLQGGVANEKLFF. The rearrangement joins TRBV12-3 or TRBV12-4 to TRBJ1-4; a weak D match, TRBD1 (6 bases). The CDR3 has 16 amino acids. Trimming removed 7 bases at V and 3 bases at J, with 18 bases between.

The chain couples TRBV29-1 to TRBJ2-1; D gene unclear. CDR3 length: 14 amino acids. V dropped 4 bases and J dropped 2 bases, with 12 bases sitting between them. Germline V CDR1 and CDR2: SQVTM, ANQGSEA. CDR3 amino acids: CSVARQETYNEQFF. The CDR3, as DNA: TGCAGCGTTGCTCGGCAGGAGACCTACAATGAGCAGTTCTTC.

This sequence joins TRBV12-3 or TRBV12-4 and TRBJ2-4, with a possible D match to TRBD2 (7 bases). Trimming removed 5 bases at V and 0 bases at J, with 14 bases between. The CDR3 totals 16 residues. The CDR3 region is CASSPGGPLAKNIQYF. CDR3 nucleotides: TGTGCCAGCAGTCCCGGGGGGCCTCTAGCCAAAAACATTCAGTACTTC.

As DNA, the CDR3 is TGTGCCAGCAGCGGACTAGCATGGAATGAGCAGTTCTTC. This sequence encodes CASSGLAWNEQFF. The chain has TRBV6-2 or TRBV6-3 and TRBJ2-1; TRBD2 matches 8 bases. Germline CDR1 and CDR2: MNHEY and SVGEGT. With 6 bases clipped from V and 7 bases from J, the junction kept 5 bases outside the gene matches. The CDR3 is 13 amino acids.

This chain links TRBV2 with TRBJ2-7; 7 nucleotides align to TRBD1. This CDR3 has 15 amino acids. Trimming at V came to 2 bases and at J to 2 bases, leaving 6 bases not matched to a gene. Germline V lookup: CDR1 SNHLY, CDR2 FYNNEI. The chain's CDR3 is CASSESGTEAYEQYF. DNA for the CDR3: TGTGCCAGCAGTGAATCCGGGACAGAAGCCTACGAGCAGTACTTC.

This chain links TRBV20-1 with TRBJ1-1, with D possibly being TRBD1 (5 bases). The CDR3 is 15 amino acids. Trimming removed 5 bases from V and 5 bases from J, with 21 bases in between. CDR1 is DFQATT, CDR2 SNEGSKA, per germline (reference sequence). The CDR3 DNA sequence: TGCAGTGCTCCAACCCCCACGGCGGAGGGGACTGAAGCTTTCTTT. Its translation is CSAPTPTAEGTEAFF.

The chain employs TRBV2 and TRBJ1-3; no reliable D call. This CDR3 has 13 residues. V gave up 8 bases and J gave up 4 bases, with 12 bases separating them. Germline-derived CDR1 and CDR2 are SNHLY and FYNNEI. Here the CDR3 reads CASQRTGGNTIYF. In nucleotides, the CDR3 is TGTGCCAGCCAACGAACCGGGGGAAACACCATATATTTT.

The chain uses TRBV5-1 and TRBJ1-2; TRBD1 might be the D (6 bases). The CDR3 sequence is 14 residues long. V was trimmed by 6 bases and J by 6 bases, leaving 18 bases between them. CDR1 and CDR2 from the germline V gene are SGHRS and YFSETQ. CDR3 sequence reads: CASTQTTGAHGYTF. CDR3 DNA sequence: TGCGCCAGCACCCAGACAACGGGGGCTCATGGCTACACCTTC.

This chain uses TRBV7-2 with TRBJ2-2; D is uncertain. Trimming pared 1 base from V and 4 bases from J, leaving 7 bases between. Germline V gives CDR1 SGHTA, CDR2 FQGNSA. The CDR3 consists of 14 residues. The CDR3 reads CASSLVAITGELFF. CDR3 nucleotides: TGTGCCAGCAGCTTAGTCGCGATCACCGGGGAGCTGTTTTTT.

V is TRBV3-1 and J is TRBJ2-1; D remains ambiguous. CDR1 is LGHDT, CDR2 YNNKEL, per germline (reference sequence). The V end lost 4 bases, the J end lost 9 bases, and 10 bases lay between the germline ends. The CDR3 is 12 amino acids. The chain's CDR3 is CASSLSSGEQFF. In DNA form, the CDR3 reads TGTGCCAGCAGCCTCTCTAGTGGTGAGCAGTTCTTC.

This clonotype was found a few times. V usage is TRBV7-9 and J usage is TRBJ1-1, with 8 positions matching TRBD1. J was trimmed by 1 base and V by 5 bases; bases with no gene match: 3. Germline CDR1 is SEHNR and CDR2 is FQNEAQ (reference sequence). CDR3 size: 14 residues. CDR3 sequence (DNA): TGTGCCAGCAGCCAACAGGGGGGGAACACTGAAGCTTTCTTT. Translating gives CASSQQGGNTEAFF.

The chain is built from TRBV9 and TRBJ1-3; D is unresolved. V dropped 0 bases and J dropped 1 base, with 11 bases sitting between them. This CDR3 has 16 residues. The V gene's germline CDR1 is SGDLS and CDR2 YYNGEE. The CDR3 sequence: CASSVGGGASGNTIYF. Here the CDR3 DNA reads TGTGCCAGCAGCGTAGGTGGCGGAGCTTCTGGAAACACCATATATTTT.

The J gene is TRBJ2-3, the V gene TRBV5-1; 7 bases agree with TRBD2. In germline, CDR1 is SGHRS, CDR2 YFSETQ. This CDR3 is 14 amino acids long. The V gene end was trimmed by 10 bases and the J gene end by 2 bases; junction bases not matched to a gene: 10. CDR3 sequence (DNA): TGCGCCTCAAGAGGAGGGACTACCACAGATACGCAGTATTTT. Its translation is CASRGGTTTDTQYF.

This clonotype occurred once. The chain employs TRBV12-3 or TRBV12-4 and TRBJ2-7, with D perhaps assigned TRBD1 or TRBD2 (5 bases each). The CDR3 length is 17 residues. Trimming pared 2 bases from V and 3 bases from J, leaving 20 bases between. This CDR3 reads CASSLTLWGSELYEQYF. For the CDR3, the DNA is TGTGCCAGCAGTTTAACTCTCTGGGGGTCGGAACTCTACGAGCAGTACTTC.

This chain links TRBV2 with TRBJ2-3; 10 nucleotides agree with TRBD2. The CDR3 is 14 residues long. CDR1 is SNHLY and CDR2 is FYNNEI in the germline V gene. The V segment lost 8 bases and the J segment 4 bases; nucleotides outside the gene matches: 6. Written as DNA, the CDR3 is TGTGCCAGCGGGAGTCTAGCGGGGGCAGATACGCAGTATTTT. Amino acids: CASGSLAGADTQYF.

The V gene is TRBV5-4, the J gene TRBJ2-4; 8 nucleotides agree with TRBD1. V lost 4 bases, J lost 2 bases, and 8 bases stayed unmatched. Germline values: CDR1 SGHNT, CDR2 YYREEE (reference sequence). This CDR3 spans 16 amino acids. This chain's CDR3 is CASSLGQGGPKNIQYF. The CDR3 bases are TGTGCCAGCAGCCTCGGACAGGGTGGGCCCAAAAACATTCAGTACTTC.

CDR3 loop: CSATRIRRASGYNEQFF. The CDR3 DNA is TGCAGTGCTACTAGAATCCGGAGGGCTAGCGGTTACAATGAGCAGTTCTTC. This sequence joins TRBV20-1 and TRBJ2-1, with 7 bases that match TRBD2. The CDR3 extends over 17 amino acids. V was pared by 4 bases and J by 4 bases, with 16 bases of the junction left unmatched. CDR1 is DFQATT, CDR2 SNEGSKA, per germline (reference sequence).

The genes are TRBV20-1 and TRBJ2-1, with 9 bases matching TRBD2. The CDR3 is 14 residues long. CDR1 DFQATT and CDR2 SNEGSKA come from the germline V gene (reference sequence). With V trimmed by 1 base and J by 7 bases, 5 bases remained unmatched. CDR3: CSARVSGSTNEQFF. Written as DNA, the CDR3 is TGCAGTGCTAGAGTTAGCGGGAGTACGAATGAGCAGTTCTTC.

This chain joins TRBV2 and TRBJ2-2; 7 bases map to TRBD1. CDR1 is SNHLY, CDR2 FYNNEI, per germline. This CDR3 comprises 16 residues. The junction had 9 bases not matched to a gene; V was cut back by 8 bases and J by 0 bases. The CDR3 region has the DNA TGTGCCAGCGCCCCCGGGACAGCATCGAACACCGGGGAGCTGTTTTTT. As protein: CASAPGTASNTGELFF.